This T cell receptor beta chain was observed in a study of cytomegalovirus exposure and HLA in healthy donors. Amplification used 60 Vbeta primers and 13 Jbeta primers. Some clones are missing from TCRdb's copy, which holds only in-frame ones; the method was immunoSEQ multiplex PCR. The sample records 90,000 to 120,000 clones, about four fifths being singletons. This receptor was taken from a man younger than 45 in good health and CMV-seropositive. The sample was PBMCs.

This CDR3 reads CASSLSFFGEEGQETQYF. The CDR3 DNA follows: TGTGCCAGCAGCTTATCATTTTTCGGGGAGGAGGGACAAGAGACCCAGTACTTC. The V and J genes are TRBV7-8 and TRBJ2-5, with D possibly being TRBD2 (6 bases). The ends were cut back, 2 bases at V and 2 bases at J, with 21 bases in the middle. Germline values: CDR1 SGHVS, CDR2 FQNEAQ. The CDR3 has 18 amino acids.